The sequence of this T cell receptor beta chain was determined in a study of response to subunit inactivated influenza vaccine. This clonotype was picked up a small number of times. Its cognate antigen is unknown. Each CDR3 protein gets one entry after TCRdb re-called the RT-PCR reads with MiXCR. The table lists under 550,000 distinct CDR3 sequences, approximately 7.2% of them singletons. General study results and limits: Only a handful of new T cells, the authors suggested, are recruited with each seasonal influenza vaccination.

This CDR3 region has 15 residues. V was pared by 4 bases and J by 3 bases, with 12 bases between. The germline CDR1 and CDR2 sequences are MGHDK and SYGVNS. The sequence was collected from a man aged 45 to 70 who received an inactivated influenza vaccine. This specimen consisted of PBMCs from blood, obtained around 25 months after vaccination. The chain recombines TRBV25-1 with TRBJ1-4; D may be TRBD1 (6 bases). CDR3 in DNA: TGTGCCAGCAGTGCCCGGGGGGCCGCTAATGAAAAACTGTTTTTT. Encoded protein: CASSARGAANEKLFF.